The rows below give T cell receptor beta chains drawn from one sample of a study of human T cells and chemical hapten exposure. One entry per CDR3 protein, called by TCRdb with MiXCR from the RACE reads. Counted here are around 56,000 distinct CDR3 sequences, approximately 9.9% occurring once; the ten biggest clones make up around 9.6%. This specimen was whole blood, taken in connection with sensitization to the hapten diphenylcyclopropenone (DPC). These TCRs come from a man between 40 and 49 years old with alopecia areata. Some clones in this sample may be carry-over from other donors' samples. Each CDR3 is given with its conserved first and last residue. The order of the fields is J gene, CDR3 length, V gene, D gene, clone size, CDR3 DNA, CDR3 protein. The D gene is left open where the match is weak. Rows give clone size only sometimes, using once, few, many, or a class for an expanded clone.

TRBJ2-1 | 17 | TRBV10-3 | TRBD2 | few | TGTGCCATCAGTCGCGCGTCCGGGGGGGCATCCTACAATGAGCAGTTCTTC | CAISRASGGASYNEQFF
TRBJ2-7 | 18 | TRBV5-4 | TRBD1 | NA | TGTGCCAGCAGCTTGGCCGTTTCCGCGGGACAGGGATCGGACGAGCAGTACTTC | CASSLAVSAGQGSDEQYF
TRBJ2-2 | 14 | TRBV4-1 | NA | few | TGCGCCAGCAGCCAAGTAGGCTGGACCGGGGAGCTGTTTTTT | CASSQVGWTGELFF
TRBJ1-5 | 13 | TRBV21-1 | NA | many | TGTGCCAGCAGCGAGGGGTGCAATCAGCCCCAGCATTTT | CASSEGCNQPQHF
TRBJ1-1 | 17 | TRBV6-5 | NA | many | TGTGCCAGCAGTTACCGCGGTCGGGCAGATCGGAACACTGAAGCTTTCTTT | CASSYRGRADRNTEAFF
TRBJ2-7 | 13 | TRBV5-1 | NA | many | TGCGCCAGCAGGCGGGCCATTACCTACGAGCAGTACTTC | CASRRAITYEQYF
TRBJ2-1 | 16 | TRBV20-1 | TRBD2 | NA | TGCAGTGCTAGACGGGAGGGGAGCGGGAGGACAAATGAGCAGTTCTTC | CSARREGSGRTNEQFF
TRBJ2-5 | 11 | TRBV2 | NA | NA | TGTGCCAGCAAAGTCGGAGAGACCCAGTACTTC | CASKVGETQYF
TRBJ2-6 | 14 | TRBV9 | NA | NA | TGTGCCAGCAGCCACGTCGCTGGGGCCAACGTCCTGACTTTC | CASSHVAGANVLTF
TRBJ1-2 | 15 | TRBV6-5 | NA | NA | TGTGCCAGCAGTTACGTTGGGGGGCAGAACTATGGCTACACCTTC | CASSYVGGQNYGYTF
TRBJ2-7 | 15 | TRBV7-2 | TRBD2 | NA | TGTGCCAGCAGCGCAGACGGGACTAGCGTCTACGAGCAGTACTTC | CASSADGTSVYEQYF
TRBJ2-1 | 14 | TRBV20-1 | TRBD2 | few | TGCAGTGCTAGAGCCCTAGCGGGAAGTCGGGAGCAGTTCTTC | CSARALAGSREQFF
TRBJ1-6 | 15 | TRBV4-1 | TRBD1 | few | TGCGCCAGCAGCCCGTGGGGGGACAGTCTTTCACCCCTCCACTTT | CASSPWGDSLSPLHF
TRBJ2-2 | 12 | TRBV19 | NA | few | TGTGCCACCCGGCGGGACGCCGGGGAGCTGTTTTTT | CATRRDAGELFF
TRBJ2-3 | 16 | TRBV5-1 | TRBD2 | NA | TGCGCCAGCAGCTCCGGACTAGCGGGAGTTATAGATACGCAGTATTTT | CASSSGLAGVIDTQYF
TRBJ2-2 | 18 | TRBV10-2 | TRBD2 | few | TGCGCCAGCAGTGACCCCAATCTAGCGGGAGGGCCGGCCGGGGAGCTGTTTTTT | CASSDPNLAGGPAGELFF
TRBJ2-3 | 14 | TRBV29-1 | NA | many | TGCAGCGAATCGCTAGGAAGTAGCACAGATACGCAGTATTTT | CSESLGSSTDTQYF
TRBJ1-1 | 14 | TRBV7-9 | NA | NA | TGTGCCAGCAGCTCCCGGACAGCGAACACTGAAGCTTTCTTT | CASSSRTANTEAFF
TRBJ2-6 | 17 | TRBV19 | NA | NA | TGTGCCAGTAGTCCCCTTTACGGAGGGGCTGGGGCCAACGTCCTGACTTTC | CASSPLYGGAGANVLTF
TRBJ2-3 | 14 | TRBV6-2/TRBV6-3 | NA | NA | TGTGCCAGCGGGGCCGGGACCGAAGGGGATTCGCAGTATTTT | CASGAGTEGDSQYF
TRBJ2-1 | 16 | TRBV4-1 | TRBD2 | NA | TGCGCCAGCAGCCAAGAGGGTAGCGGGAACTACAATGAGCAGTTCTTC | CASSQEGSGNYNEQFF
TRBJ2-2 | 14 | TRBV18 | NA | NA | TGTGCCAGCCGTTTGGCCCGGAACACCGGGGAGCTGTTTTTT | CASRLARNTGELFF
TRBJ2-6 | 17 | TRBV13 | NA | many | TGTGCCAGCAGCTTACTGGCAGCGAGCTCTGGGGCCAACGTCCTGACTTTC | CASSLLAASSGANVLTF
TRBJ1-5 | 14 | TRBV28 | TRBD1 | few | TGTGCCAGCAGTGGGGGACAGATCAATCAGCCCCAGCATTTT | CASSGGQINQPQHF
TRBJ2-1 | 13 | TRBV20-1 | TRBD2 | few | TGCAGTGCTTGGGTAGCGGGAGGGAATGAGCAGTTCTTC | CSAWVAGGNEQFF
TRBJ2-5 | 16 | TRBV29-1 | TRBD2 | NA | TGCAGCGTTGTCGGGCTAGCGGGAGATAGAGGAGAGACCCAGTACTTC | CSVVGLAGDRGETQYF
TRBJ2-7 | 16 | TRBV27 | TRBD1 | NA | TGTGCCAGCAGCCCGTCCTCCGGGACAGGCCTCTACGAGCAGTACTTC | CASSPSSGTGLYEQYF
TRBJ1-1 | 14 | TRBV18 | NA | many | TGTGCCAGCTCACTCGGCAGGGGAGGTACTGAAGCTTTCTTT | CASSLGRGGTEAFF
TRBJ2-2 | 18 | TRBV4-2 | NA | NA | TGTGCCAGCAGCCAAGGCCTGTTGGCGGGATCGAACACCGGGGAGCTGTTTTTT | CASSQGLLAGSNTGELFF
TRBJ2-1 | 14 | TRBV14 | TRBD2 | few | TGTGCCAGCAGCCACCAGGGACTAGGGGCTGAGCAGTTCTTC | CASSHQGLGAEQFF
TRBJ2-1 | 16 | TRBV3-1 | TRBD2 | few | TGTGCCAGCACCCGAAGAGGGGCTAGCGGGAGGGTTGAGCAGTTCTTC | CASTRRGASGRVEQFF
TRBJ1-2 | 13 | TRBV30 | NA | few | TGTGCCTGGAGTGTGGGGCCCAGCTATGGCTACACCTTC | CAWSVGPSYGYTF
TRBJ2-2 | 15 | TRBV7-3 | TRBD2 | many | TGTGCCAGCAGCGTACTAGCGGGACCGACCGGGGAGCTGTTTTTT | CASSVLAGPTGELFF
TRBJ2-4 | 13 | TRBV20-1 | NA | few | TGCAGTGCTAACCTAGTGGCAGGGAACATTCAGTACTTC | CSANLVAGNIQYF
TRBJ1-5 | 15 | TRBV24-1 | TRBD1 | few | TGTGCCACGCTATACCGGGACAGGGGGTATCAGCCCCAGCATTTT | CATLYRDRGYQPQHF
TRBJ2-1 | 16 | TRBV24-1 | TRBD1 | NA | TGTGCCACCAGTGAAAAGAGACAGGGGTTTTACAATGAGCAGTTCTTC | CATSEKRQGFYNEQFF
TRBJ1-1 | 12 | TRBV30 | NA | NA | TGTGCCTGGAGTGACGGGAACACTGAAGCTTTCTTT | CAWSDGNTEAFF
TRBJ1-1 | 16 | TRBV5-6 | NA | few | TGTGCCAGCAGCTTGGGTAGTGGCAGGATGAACACTGAAGCTTTCTTT | CASSLGSGRMNTEAFF
TRBJ2-3 | 16 | TRBV2 | TRBD2 | NA | TGTGCCAGCAACGACGAACTAGCGGGAGCCTCAGATACGCAGTATTTT | CASNDELAGASDTQYF
TRBJ2-6 | 15 | TRBV30 | TRBD1 | many | TGTGCCTGGGAGGGGGCAGGCTCTGGGGCCAACGTCCTGACTTTC | CAWEGAGSGANVLTF